This TCR beta chain was identified during a study of T cell responses to AZD1222 COVID-19 vaccine. The CDR3 has 14 residues. V lost 6 bases and J lost 5; bases outside the gene matches: 6. From germline, CDR1 is MDHEN and CDR2 SYDVKM. Turning to this clone: Its antigen remains unknown.

Points from the study as a whole: Clonal diversity was possibly underestimated; the donors were predominantly white British and more often female.

Profiled with immunoSEQ multiplex PCR; TCRdb holds only in-frame clones, not every one. The sample consists of some 150,000 clones, roughly 92% of them appearing once. The sequence was collected from an adult who received the AZD1222 COVID-19 vaccine. V and J are TRBV28 and TRBJ2-5; 10 bases map to TRBD1. Sequencing was performed on peripheral blood, taken 28 days after the second AZD1222 dose. CDR3 nucleotides: TGTGCCAGCAGAAGACAGGGGGCCGGGGAGACCCAGTACTTC. Its protein is CASRRQGAGETQYF. Based on the CDR3 plus reference TRBV28 and TRBJ2-5, the full variable domain is DVKVTQSSRYLVKRTGEKVFLECVQDMDHENMFWYRQDPGLGLRLIYFSYDVKMKEKGDIPEGYSVSREKKERFSLILESASTNQTSMYLCASRRQGAGETQYFGPGTRLLVL.